This T cell receptor (beta chain) comes out of a study of blood T cell repertoires in COVID-19. The CDR3 is 19 amino acids. The germline V and J ends were trimmed by 3 bases and 0 bases, with 24 bases remaining between them. Germline CDR1 reads SGDLS; CDR2 reads YYNGEE. Assay: immunoSEQ multiplex PCR; the TCRdb copy retains only in-frame clones and omits some. The sample carries tens of thousands of clones, around 81% recorded once. The clonotype was recovered from a man in his fifties or sixties with active COVID-19. The source material was peripheral blood. V usage is TRBV9 and J usage is TRBJ2-5; D may be TRBD1 (5 bases). The CDR3 sequence: CASSADPLMTASYQETQYF. Written as DNA, the CDR3 is TGTGCCAGCAGCGCTGACCCCCTAATGACAGCCTCATACCAAGAGACCCAGTACTTC.